This T cell receptor (beta chain) was obtained from a study of post-analysis software for immune sequencing data. Study-wide results and caveats: The five TRBV segments detected at higher frequency in patients than in controls included TRBV5-6, TRBV5-1 and TRBV20-1.

This CDR3 contains 13 residues. CDR1 is SGHRS, CDR2 YFSETQ, per germline. The V gene lost 0 bases and the J gene lost 6 bases, with 10 bases spanning the gap. The table lists this clonotype with a few counts. Its matching antigen is unknown. Built from TCR beta cDNA, the libraries had unique molecular identifiers in them. The T cell input of about 0.85 to 10 million gave hundreds of thousands of cDNA molecules. TCRdb reanalysed the PCR reads using MiXCR and keeps one entry per CDR3 protein. Among about 160,000 distinct CDR3 sequences listed, under 40% were seen once. The V and J genes are TRBV5-1 and TRBJ2-7; the D gene is possibly TRBD2 (5 bases). This receptor was taken from a girl aged 5-17 years with multiple sclerosis. Sample: blood, taken after autologous hematopoietic stem cell transplantation. The CDR3 is CASSLDRGTEQYF. DNA of the CDR3: TGCGCCAGCAGCTTGGACCGGGGTACCGAGCAGTACTTC.